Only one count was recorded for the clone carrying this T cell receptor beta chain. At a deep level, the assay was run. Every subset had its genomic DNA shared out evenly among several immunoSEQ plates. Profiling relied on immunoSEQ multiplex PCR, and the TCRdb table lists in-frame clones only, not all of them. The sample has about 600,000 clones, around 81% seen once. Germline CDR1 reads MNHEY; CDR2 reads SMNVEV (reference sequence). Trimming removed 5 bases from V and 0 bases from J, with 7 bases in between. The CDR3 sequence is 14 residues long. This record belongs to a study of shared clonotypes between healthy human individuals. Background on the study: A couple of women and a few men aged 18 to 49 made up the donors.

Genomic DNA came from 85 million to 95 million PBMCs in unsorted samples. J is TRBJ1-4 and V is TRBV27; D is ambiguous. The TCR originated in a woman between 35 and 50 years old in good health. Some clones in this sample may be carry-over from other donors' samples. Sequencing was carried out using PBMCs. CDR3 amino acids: CASSPGATNEKLFF. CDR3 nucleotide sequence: TGTGCCAGCAGTCCGGGAGCAACTAATGAAAAACTGTTTTTT.